A selection of T cell receptor beta chains follows, all from one sample in a study of T cells in Graves' hyperthyroidism and ophthalmopathy. Each CDR3 protein is one row after TCRdb ran MiXCR on the multiplex PCR reads. Of 500,000 to 750,000 distinct CDR3 sequences listed, approximately 15% were seen once; the top ten hold less than 9%. The sequencing sample was made of blood. The source is a woman aged 18-29 years with Graves' ophthalmopathy. Each CDR3 is given with its conserved first and last residue. Fields, in order: clone size, J gene, V gene, D gene, CDR3 DNA, CDR3 protein. The D gene is left open where the match is weak. Not all rows give a size; the values are once, few, many and, for expanded clones, a class.

few TRBJ2-1 TRBV19 TRBD2 TGTGCCAGTAGTATGGGTCGGACTAGCGGGAAGGATGAGCAGTTCTTC CASSMGRTSGKDEQFF
many TRBJ2-4 TRBV2 TRBD2 TGTGCCAGCAGTGTCCTAGCGGGAGGGGACTCCAAAAACATTCAGTACTTC CASSVLAGGDSKNIQYF
few TRBJ2-7 TRBV5-6 - TGTGCCAGCAGCTTGGTCCTGGCAGACTCCTACGAGCAGTACTTC CASSLVLADSYEQYF
many TRBJ2-7 TRBV20-1 - TGCAGTGCCGAAGCCGAGGGCCCTTCCTACGAGCAGTACTTC CSAEAEGPSYEQYF
many TRBJ2-7 TRBV12-3/TRBV12-4 - TGTGCCAGCAGTCACAGTGACTCTCCCTACGAGCAGTACTTC CASSHSDSPYEQYF
few TRBJ1-4 TRBV12-3/TRBV12-4 - TGTGCCAGCAGTTTAGCGCTAAGGTTGAGGAGAAAAGAAAAACTGTTTTTT CASSLALRLRRKEKLFF
many TRBJ2-7 TRBV30 TRBD1 TGTGCCTGGAGCGGGGACAGACAAACCTCCTACGAGCAGTACTTC CAWSGDRQTSYEQYF
few TRBJ2-2 TRBV28 - TGTGCCAGCAGCCGTACTAGGGTCGTGAACACCGGGGAGCTGTTTTTT CASSRTRVVNTGELFF
many TRBJ1-2 TRBV29-1 TRBD1 TGCAGCGTTGCGACCTACCCGGGACAGGGGGCTAATGGCTACACCTTC CSVATYPGQGANGYTF
- TRBJ2-7 TRBV20-1 - TGCAGTGCTAGAGATTTACTAGGACACCGATTACGAGAGCAGTACTTC CSARDLLGHRLREQYF
many TRBJ1-4 TRBV28 TRBD1 TGTGCCAGCATGGGGACAGAGAATGAAAAACTGTTTTTT CASMGTENEKLFF
- TRBJ2-7 TRBV6-5 - TGTGCCAGCAGTTACTCGGGTGGGGGAGGGGGCGCCGGGTCCTACGAGCAGTACTTC CASSYSGGGGGAGSYEQYF
few TRBJ2-7 TRBV20-1 TRBD2 TGCAGTGTTCGCGCGACTAGCTCGACCTACGAGCAGTACTTC CSVRATSSTYEQYF
- TRBJ1-3 TRBV12-3/TRBV12-4 - TGTGCCAGCAGTTTATGGCGGGGTACTGGAAACACCATATATTTT CASSLWRGTGNTIYF
many TRBJ2-7 TRBV20-1 - TGCAGTGCTCCTACCGGGACTTCTTCCTACGAGCAGTACTTC CSAPTGTSSYEQYF
many TRBJ1-2 TRBV20-1 TRBD1 TGCAGTGCTCTATCCGGGACAGCGGGCAGGGACTATGGCTACACCTTC CSALSGTAGRDYGYTF
many TRBJ1-2 TRBV12-3/TRBV12-4 - TGTGCCAGCAGTTTATTGGGACACAACTATGGCTACACCTTC CASSLLGHNYGYTF
many TRBJ2-5 TRBV7-9 - TGTGCCAGCAGCCCTAGGGCCAGGGGGGTACAAGAGACCCAGTACTTC CASSPRARGVQETQYF
few TRBJ1-4 TRBV7-7 - TGTGCTAGCAGCTTTAACCCCCCAGGGGTGGGTAATGAAAAACTGTTTTTT CASSFNPPGVGNEKLFF
many TRBJ1-2 TRBV29-1 - TGCAGCGTTGAAAGTGGCATGTTGTCAGATGGCTACACCTTC CSVESGMLSDGYTF
- TRBJ1-3 TRBV6-5 - TGTGCCAGCAGTTACTCGAAAGGGTTCGGAAACACCATATATTTT CASSYSKGFGNTIYF
many TRBJ2-7 TRBV27 - TGTGCCAGCAGTGGCGGCTGGAAGGAATCCGACGAGCAGTACTTC CASSGGWKESDEQYF
- TRBJ2-3 TRBV28 TRBD2 TGTGCCAGCAGTTCCCCGAGCGGGACTAGCGTCACAGATACGCAGTATTTT CASSSPSGTSVTDTQYF
- TRBJ1-6 TRBV6-2/TRBV6-3 TRBD1 TGTGCCAGCAGTTACTCGATGACAGGGGTGCATAATTCACCCCTCCACTTT CASSYSMTGVHNSPLHF
- TRBJ2-7 TRBV7-9 TRBD1 TGCGCCAGCAGCTACGGGACAGGGAGCTCCTACGAGCAGTACTTC CASSYGTGSSYEQYF
many TRBJ2-2 TRBV7-8 TRBD2 TGTGCCAGCAGCCCCTGGACTAGCGGGAGCTACACCGGGGAGCTGTTTTTT CASSPWTSGSYTGELFF
- TRBJ2-5 TRBV11-3 - TGTGCCAGCAGTCTCCGGGGGAACTCCCTTCAATGGGACCAAGAGACCCAGTACTTC CASSLRGNSLQWDQETQYF
- TRBJ2-2 TRBV4-3 - TGCGCCAGCAGCCCTGGGACCGCATATGGGACCGGGGAGCTGTTTTTT CASSPGTAYGTGELFF
many TRBJ2-1 TRBV12-3/TRBV12-4 - TGTGCCAGCAGTCGACTAGTATTCGATGAGCAGTTCTTC CASSRLVFDEQFF
few TRBJ2-1 TRBV19 - TGTGCCAGTAGTGCCAAGGCTCCTACTAGGAGAAGCTCCTACAATGAGCAGTTCTTC CASSAKAPTRRSSYNEQFF
few TRBJ1-2 TRBV9 TRBD1 TGTGCCAGCAGCGGCCGGGACAGCGATCCCTATGGCTACACCTTC CASSGRDSDPYGYTF
many TRBJ2-1 TRBV7-9 TRBD2 TGTGCCAGCAGCCCCCCGGCAGCGGGAGTGAATGAGCAGTTCTTC CASSPPAAGVNEQFF
- TRBJ2-7 TRBV9 TRBD2 TGTGCCAGCAGCAACCTCGGGGGGTGGCAGTACTTC CASSNLGGWQYF
many TRBJ2-3 TRBV11-3 - TGTGCCAGCAGCTTAGAGATTACCGGGAGCCTGACAGATACGCAGTATTTT CASSLEITGSLTDTQYF
many TRBJ1-5 TRBV28 TRBD1 TGTGCCAGCAGCCCTCTTATCTCCGGGACAGGACGCAATCAGCCCCAGCATTTT CASSPLISGTGRNQPQHF